One sample yielded the 21 T cell receptor beta chains listed below, sequenced in a study of T-cell reconstitution after alpha-beta-depleted transplantation in children. Preparation of the TCRbeta library was carried out with unique molecular identifiers. One entry per CDR3 protein results from TCRdb running MiXCR on the PCR reads. Of about 580,000 distinct CDR3 sequences in the sample, 23% are singletons; the top ten hold 13% to 15%. The sample consisted of PBMCs, mostly from graft donor cells, taken 360 days after TCRalphabeta/CD19-depleted stem cell transplant. The receptors shown here come from a boy younger than two who had a stem cell transplant for acute myeloid leukemia, so the T cells may come from the graft donor.

The table lists this clonotype with a few counts. The CDR3 region is CASSSRQGATDTQYF. The CDR3 bases are TGTGCCAGCAGTTCACGACAGGGAGCGACAGATACGCAGTATTTT. The genes are TRBV6-2 or TRBV6-3 and TRBJ2-3, with 7 bases identical to TRBD1. There are 15 residues in the CDR3. Germline values: CDR1 MNHEY, CDR2 SVGEGT. Losses at the gene ends were 4 bases for V and 3 bases for J; bases not matched to a gene: 7.

The J gene is TRBJ2-5, the V gene TRBV6-5, with D hard to call. This CDR3 contains 13 residues. V lost 2 bases and J lost 1, with 5 bases in between. Germline V gene sequence: CDR1 MNHEY, CDR2 SVGAGI. The CDR3 region is CASSYEVQETQYF. In DNA, the CDR3 is TGTGCCAGCAGTTACGAGGTCCAAGAGACCCAGTACTTC.

The CDR3 sequence is CASSWLGERTDTQYF. The CDR3 DNA reads as TGTGCCAGCAGCTGGCTGGGGGAGCGCACAGATACGCAGTATTTT. This rearrangement joins TRBV5-5 to TRBJ2-3; D is perhaps TRBD1 or TRBD2 (5 bases each). This CDR3 spans 15 amino acids. The germline CDR1 and CDR2 sequences are SGHKS and YYEKEE (reference sequence). V shed 3 bases and J shed 1 base, with 12 bases lying between them.

This clonotype was detected many times. At one end the junction does not follow the germline gene, possibly because of a read error. J is TRBJ2-3 and V is TRBV20-1; 10 bases are shared with TRBD2. This CDR3 region has 12 residues. Germline CDR1 and CDR2: DFQATT and SNEGSKA (reference sequence). CDR3 DNA sequence: TGCAGTACTAGCGGGGGCACAGATACGCAGTATTTT. This sequence encodes CSTSGGTDTQYF.

A few counts support this clonotype. V usage is TRBV20-1 and J usage is TRBJ2-7, with TRBD2 as a possible D gene (6 bases). V was cut by 3 bases and J by 6 bases, with 9 bases left in between. This CDR3 is built from 11 residues. Germline V gene data show CDR1 as DFQATT and CDR2 as SNEGSKA (reference sequence). The CDR3 sequence: CSARRGAEQYV. CDR3 DNA sequence: TGCAGTGCTAGGCGGGGTGCCGAGCAGTACGTC.

V is TRBV10-3 and J is TRBJ2-1, with 11 bases matching TRBD2. This CDR3 has 17 amino acids. V lost 3 bases and J lost 11; bases outside the gene matches: 15. Germline V lookup: CDR1 ENHRY, CDR2 SYGVKD. This CDR3 reads CAISDPLAGAPNDQQFF. The CDR3 DNA sequence: TGTGCCATCAGTGATCCACTAGCGGGGGCCCCCAATGATCAGCAGTTCTTC.

This clonotype was found a few times. The chain joins TRBV2 to TRBJ2-1, with D perhaps TRBD1 (5 bases). CDR1 and CDR2 (germline): SNHLY, FYNNEI. The CDR3 runs to 14 residues. V was pared by 2 bases and J by 7 bases, with 12 bases between. This chain's CDR3 is CASSEQGWSNEQFF. CDR3 DNA sequence: TGTGCCAGCAGTGAACAGGGATGGTCGAATGAGCAGTTCTTC. The full variable domain, rest sourced from reference TRBV2 and TRBJ2-1, is EPEVTQTPSHQVTQMGQEVILRCVPISNHLYFYWYRQILGQKVEFLVSFYNNEISEKSEIFDDQFSVERPDGSNFTLKIRSTKLEDSAMYFCASSEQGWSNEQFFGPGTRLTVL.

V is TRBV20-1 and J is TRBJ2-1, with a weak D call TRBD1 (6 bases). The germline V gene encodes CDR1 DFQATT and CDR2 SNEGSKA (reference sequence). The V end lost 1 base, the J end lost 1 base, and 17 bases lay between the germline ends. The length of the CDR3 is 17 residues. The CDR3 DNA reads as TGCAGTGCTAGAGGTCAGGGACCGGGACAATCCTACAATGAGCAGTTCTTC. It encodes CSARGQGPGQSYNEQFF.

This clonotype was seen at least ten times. The chain carries TRBV24-1 and TRBJ2-3; D possibly corresponds to TRBD2 (6 bases). This CDR3 region has 17 residues. In germline, CDR1 is KGHDR, CDR2 SFDVKD. Trimming took off 4 bases at V and 0 bases at J, with 16 bases between the two ends. For the CDR3, the DNA is TGTGCCACCAGTGACTCTGCGGTAGCGGCTAGCACAGATACGCAGTATTTT. Protein sequence: CATSDSAVAASTDTQYF.

This clonotype was seen many times. The chain has TRBV11-3 and TRBJ2-2; 7 bases match TRBD1. This CDR3 has 16 amino acids. J was trimmed by 2 bases and V by 5 bases; bases with no gene match: 8. Per the germline V gene, CDR1 is SGHNT and CDR2 is YENEEA. CDR3 DNA: TGTGCCAGCAGCAAGGACAGGCCCCCAAACACCGGGGAGCTGTTTTTT. Translation: CASSKDRPPNTGELFF. Variable domain in full (rest from reference TRBV11-3 and TRBJ2-2): EAGVVQSPRYKIIEKKQPVAFWCNPISGHNTLYWYLQNLGQGPELLIRYENEEAVDDSQLPKDRFSAERLKGVDSTLKIQPAELGDSAVYLCASSKDRPPNTGELFFGEGSRLTVL.

The sample holds a few counts of this clonotype. The chain employs TRBV27 and TRBJ2-2; D is uncertain. The CDR3 runs 15 residues. CDR1 and CDR2 (germline): MNHEY, SMNVEV (reference sequence). V was trimmed by 1 base and J by 9 bases, leaving 15 bases between them. As DNA, the CDR3 is TGTGCCAGCAGTTTATGGTCTACCCGAAGCCGGGAGCTGTTTTTT. This codes for CASSLWSTRSRELFF.

The V call is TRBV7-6, the J call TRBJ1-1; TRBD1 is a possible D gene (5 bases). V lost 5 bases, J lost 3 bases, and 19 bases lay in between. The CDR3 totals 16 residues. CDR1 SGHVS and CDR2 FNYEAQ come from the germline V gene. CDR3 nucleotides: TGTGCCAGCAGCCCAGCAAGAGGGGTACGGGACACTGAAGCTTTCTTT. It specifies CASSPARGVRDTEAFF.

The chain recombines TRBV30 with TRBJ1-1; 7 bases line up with TRBD1. Germline V gene sequence: CDR1 GTSNPN, CDR2 SVGIG (reference sequence). J gave up 7 bases and V 1 base, and 15 bases lay outside the gene matches. The CDR3 extends over 16 amino acids. The CDR3 region is CAWSGDPNRGRGEAFF. In DNA, the CDR3 is TGTGCCTGGAGTGGAGACCCCAACAGGGGCCGGGGTGAAGCTTTCTTT.

This clonotype was seen a few times. The chain couples TRBV29-1 to TRBJ2-3, with 8 bases identical to TRBD2. Germline V gene sequence: CDR1 SQVTM, CDR2 ANQGSEA. Trimming took 3 bases from V and 3 from J; bases not matched to a gene: 8. CDR3 length equals 15 residues. In nucleotides, the CDR3 is TGCAGCGTTGAGGGGAGCGGGGGAGGGACAGATACGCAGTATTTT. This codes for CSVEGSGGGTDTQYF.

This clonotype was observed many times. The CDR3: CASSVAGGSVYGYTF. CDR3 DNA sequence: TGTGCCAGCAGCGTCGCAGGGGGCTCGGTCTATGGCTACACCTTC. The chain couples TRBV28 to TRBJ1-2; TRBD1 agrees at 8 bases. The J segment lost 4 bases and the V segment lost 6 bases, leaving 10 bases of the junction unmatched. CDR3 length equals 15 residues. In germline, CDR1 is MDHEN, CDR2 SYDVKM.

The genes are TRBV9 and TRBJ2-7; D possibly corresponds to TRBD1 (5 bases). CDR1 SGDLS and CDR2 YYNGEE come from the germline V gene. The CDR3 runs 14 residues. Trimming stripped 7 bases from V and 4 bases from J, with 18 bases between. The CDR3 nucleotides read TGTGCCAGCCCGGTGGGCAGGGAAGGTTACGAGCAGTACGTC. The encoded protein is CASPVGREGYEQYV.

This clonotype was detected ten times or more. The chain couples TRBV10-3 to TRBJ2-7; 8 nucleotides agree with TRBD1. The junction had 9 bases not matched to a gene; V was cut back by 4 bases and J by 7 bases. This CDR3 is built from 14 residues. From germline, CDR1 is ENHRY and CDR2 SYGVKD. CDR3 region: CAISAGQGAEEQYV. Written as DNA, the CDR3 is TGTGCCATCAGTGCGGGGCAGGGGGCGGAGGAGCAGTACGTC.

The chain recombines TRBV12-3 or TRBV12-4 with TRBJ2-7; the D is unclear. V dropped 7 bases and J dropped 2 bases, with 12 bases sitting between them. The CDR3 extends over 13 amino acids. In DNA form, the CDR3 reads TGTGCCAGCACCCCTCAGTTGGCCTACGAGCAGTACTTC. Its translation: CASTPQLAYEQYF.

CDR3 coding DNA: TGCGCCAGCAGCCAAGTGGGCAGGGGAACCGGGGAGCTGTTTTTT. It specifies CASSQVGRGTGELFF. This chain links TRBV4-3 with TRBJ2-2; the D gene is possibly TRBD1 (6 bases). The V gene lost 1 base and the J gene lost 5 bases, with 11 bases spanning the gap. Germline CDR1 is LGHNA and CDR2 is YSLEER. This CDR3 comprises 15 residues.

The chain joins TRBV5-5 to TRBJ1-1, with TRBD1 identical over 9 bases. This CDR3 is built from 13 residues. With 1 base clipped from V and 11 bases from J, the junction kept 6 bases outside the gene matches. Germline V gene data show CDR1 as SGHKS and CDR2 as YYEKEE (reference sequence). CDR3 region: CASSLRDRDGAFF. CDR3 nucleotide sequence: TGTGCCAGCAGCTTGAGGGACAGGGACGGGGCTTTCTTT.

This clonotype has more than one count but fewer than ten. The rearrangement joins TRBV12-3 or TRBV12-4 to TRBJ2-2; no clear D gene. The CDR3 is 11 residues long. The V and J ends lost 7 bases and 6 bases respectively, with 6 bases between them. The CDR3 is CASNKAGELFF. The CDR3, as DNA: TGTGCCAGCAACAAAGCCGGGGAGCTGTTTTTT.